One sample yielded the 28 T cell receptor beta chains listed below, sequenced in a study of shared clonotypes between healthy human individuals (dated by TCRdb to about 2020). Libraries were made using the immunoSEQ multiplex PCR assay. Sourced from immuneACCESS, this table was stored by TCRdb with only in-frame sequences that have V and J called. A share of the clones is absent; for the studies checked, an unresolved V gene accounts for under half, and the remainder has no known explanation. Within this sample are more than 2,000,000 clones, with over 85% of them counted one time only. Of the sample, roughly 0.36% falls within the top ten clones. The material sequenced was naive CD4+ T cells from PBMCs. The cell subset or site label, read with the paper, signifies: CD45RA+ positively selected. The source of these receptors is a man aged 18 to 29 in good health. Some clones in this sample may be carry-over from other donors' samples.

To note about this clone: In the same sample, other DNA sequences code for this CDR3. The chain carries TRBV9 and TRBJ2-3; 7 bases align to TRBD1. The CDR3 spans 15 residues. Germline loops: CDR1 SGDLS, CDR2 YYNGEE. J lost 2 bases, V lost 1 base, and 4 bases had no gene match. In DNA, the CDR3 is TGTGCCAGCAGCGTATCCGGGACAGCCACAGATACGCAGTATTTT. Its translation is CASSVSGTATDTQYF. Filled out from reference TRBV9 and TRBJ2-3, the complete variable domain reads DSGVTQTPKHLITATGQRVTLRCSPRSGDLSVYWYQQSLDQGLQFLIQYYNGEERAKGNILERFSAQQFPDLHSELNLSSLELGDSALYFCASSVSGTATDTQYFGPGTRLTVL.

This chain uses TRBV19 with TRBJ1-5; D call uncertain. The germline V and J ends were trimmed by 5 bases and 1 base, with 9 bases remaining between them. The CDR3 is made up of 14 amino acids. Germline loops: CDR1 LNHDA, CDR2 SQIVND (reference sequence). The CDR3 here is CASSRLESNQPQHF. CDR3 sequence (DNA): TGTGCCAGTAGTCGGCTGGAGAGCAATCAGCCCCAGCATTTT.

The chain couples TRBV5-1 to TRBJ1-4; 7 bases fit TRBD1. The CDR3 runs to 15 residues. V was clipped by 4 bases and J by 3 bases; unmatched bases: 6. Germline V CDR1 and CDR2: SGHRS, YFSETQ. The CDR3 loop reads CASSMTGLANEKLFF. In nucleotides, the CDR3 is TGCGCCAGCAGCATGACAGGGTTAGCTAATGAAAAACTGTTTTTT. Filled out from reference TRBV5-1 and TRBJ1-4, the complete variable domain reads KAGVTQTPRYLIKTRGQQVTLSCSPISGHRSVSWYQQTPGQGLQFLFEYFSETQRNKGNFPGRFSGRQFSNSRSEMNVSTLELGDSALYLCASSMTGLANEKLFFGSGTQLSVL.

About this clone: The sample has other DNA sequences that encode this CDR3 too. This sequence joins TRBV6-5 and TRBJ1-1, with D unresolved. Trimming left V 5 bases short and J 2 bases short, with 9 bases between. CDR1 and CDR2 (germline): MNHEY, SVGAGI. The CDR3 has 13 amino acids. The CDR3 DNA sequence: TGTGCCAGCAGTCTGACGGGAAACACTGAAGCTTTCTTT. Translated: CASSLTGNTEAFF.

The rearrangement uses TRBV5-8 and TRBJ1-3; D call uncertain. The length of the CDR3 is 12 residues. The germline V and J ends were trimmed by 3 bases and 10 bases, with 11 bases remaining between them. In germline, CDR1 is SGHTS, CDR2 YDEGEE. The CDR3 nucleotides read TGTGCCAGCAGCTCCGCCCGTGTAACCATATATTTT. Translated, it gives CASSSARVTIYF.

V usage is TRBV6-6 and J usage is TRBJ2-1; 9 nucleotides agree with TRBD2. The junction had 11 bases not matched to a gene; V was cut back by 10 bases and J by 7 bases. Germline assignment: CDR1 MNHNY and CDR2 SVGAGI (reference sequence). CDR3 length: 14 amino acids. CDR3 DNA: TGTGCCATAAAAATAGCGGGAGTTACAAATGAGCAGTTCTTC. Amino acids: CAIKIAGVTNEQFF.

The chain combines TRBV19 with TRBJ2-5; D is possibly TRBD1 (5 bases). V lost 5 bases and J lost 2, with 12 bases in between. Germline CDR1 reads LNHDA; CDR2 reads SQIVND (reference sequence). CDR3 length: 14 amino acids. The CDR3 region is CASSVGPEQETQYF. As DNA, the CDR3 is TGTGCCAGTAGTGTGGGGCCGGAACAAGAGACCCAGTACTTC. Full variable domain (remainder filled in from reference TRBV19 and TRBJ2-5): DGGITQSPKYLFRKEGQNVTLSCEQNLNHDAMYWYRQDPGQGLRLIYYSQIVNDFQKGDIAEGYSVSREKKESFPLTVTSAQKNPTAFYLCASSVGPEQETQYFGPGTRLLVL.

The chain couples TRBV6-5 to TRBJ2-1; D ambiguous. The CDR3 loop spans 15 amino acids. The V gene lost 8 bases and the J gene lost 6 bases, with 20 bases spanning the gap. The germline V gene has CDR1 MNHEY and CDR2 SVGAGI. The CDR3 loop is CASGPRDRNPNEQFF. The CDR3 DNA is TGTGCCAGCGGCCCACGCGACCGCAACCCCAATGAGCAGTTCTTC.

Concerning this clone itself: The sample carries other DNA sequences with the same CDR3. This rearrangement joins TRBV6-6 to TRBJ2-7; D is ambiguous. This CDR3 is 14 amino acids long. CDR1 MNHNY and CDR2 SVGAGI come from the germline V gene (reference sequence). V was clipped by 0 bases and J by 2 bases, with 8 bases between them. The chain's CDR3 is CASSYSLGPYEQYF. CDR3 nucleotide sequence: TGTGCCAGCAGTTACTCTTTGGGCCCCTACGAGCAGTACTTC.

The chain employs TRBV6-1 and TRBJ1-2; the D is unclear. Trimming shortened V by 2 bases and J by 1 base, and 8 bases separated the two germline ends. This CDR3 contains 14 residues. Germline CDR1 MNHNS, CDR2 SASEGT. The CDR3 region has the DNA TGTGCCAGCAGTGAAAGAGATCATAACTATGGCTACACCTTC. Its translation: CASSERDHNYGYTF.

The J gene is TRBJ2-7, the V gene TRBV29-1; D is unclear. The CDR3 contains 11 residues. Germline V gene data show CDR1 as SQVTM and CDR2 as ANQGSEA. The germline V and J ends were trimmed by 6 bases and 5 bases, with 11 bases remaining between them. CDR3 DNA sequence: TGCAGCGTCGCCGGTTGGGACGAGCAGTACTTC. It encodes CSVAGWDEQYF.

This chain links TRBV5-1 with TRBJ2-5; 11 nucleotides align to TRBD2. V was pared by 3 bases and J by 5 bases, with 9 bases of the junction left unmatched. CDR1 SGHRS and CDR2 YFSETQ come from the germline V gene. The CDR3 spans 16 residues. CDR3 protein: CASSSRLAGQRETQYF. DNA of the CDR3: TGCGCCAGCAGCTCGAGACTAGCGGGACAACGGGAGACCCAGTACTTC.

J is TRBJ2-3 and V is TRBV10-3, with 11 bases matching TRBD2. This CDR3 comprises 14 residues. V dropped 10 bases and J dropped 2; count of bases not matched to a gene: 5. Germline loops: CDR1 ENHRY, CDR2 SYGVKD. CDR3 protein: CATSTSGNTDTQYF. The CDR3 DNA reads TGTGCCACTTCGACTAGCGGGAACACAGATACGCAGTATTTT.

This clone was seen only once. Other DNA sequences in the same sample also yield this CDR3. The genes are TRBV6-5 and TRBJ2-7; 9 bases fit TRBD1. The ends lost 0 bases at V and 2 bases at J; junction bases unmatched: 2. The V gene's germline CDR1 is MNHEY and CDR2 SVGAGI. The CDR3 length is 15 residues. CDR3 in DNA: TGTGCCAGCAGTTACTCGAGGACAGGGGCCTACGAGCAGTACTTC. Its protein is CASSYSRTGAYEQYF.

V usage is TRBV20-1 and J usage is TRBJ1-1; D gene uncertain. Germline assignment: CDR1 DFQATT and CDR2 SNEGSKA (reference sequence). The CDR3 spans 11 residues. The CDR3 reads CSIGLNTEAFF. The CDR3 nucleotides are TGCAGCATAGGGTTGAACACTGAAGCTTTCTTT.

This sequence joins TRBV29-1 and TRBJ1-2; 11 nucleotides align to TRBD1. With V trimmed by 2 bases and J by 7 bases, 9 bases remained unmatched. From germline, CDR1 is SQVTM and CDR2 ANQGSEA. This CDR3 comprises 15 residues. CDR3 nucleotide sequence: TGCAGCGTTGAAAGAGGACAGGGGGCCGCACGTGGCTACACCTTC. It specifies CSVERGQGAARGYTF.

The V call is TRBV6-1, the J call TRBJ2-6; D not resolved. Germline-derived CDR1 and CDR2 are MNHNS and SASEGT. CDR3 length equals 13 residues. With 7 bases removed from V and 1 base from J, the gap between germline ends came to 5 bases. The DNA for the CDR3 is TGTGCCAGCAATGGGTCTGGGGCCAACGTCCTGACTTTC. As protein: CASNGSGANVLTF.

The gene calls are TRBV4-3 and TRBJ2-3; a possible D gene is TRBD1 (6 bases). Trimming pared 3 bases from V and 0 bases from J, leaving 13 bases between. Germline loops: CDR1 LGHNA, CDR2 YSLEER. The CDR3 runs to 16 residues. CDR3 sequence reads: CASSHSYRVSTDTQYF. The CDR3 coding sequence is TGCGCCAGCAGCCATTCCTACAGGGTTAGCACAGATACGCAGTATTTT.

The sample holds one count of this clone. The chain employs TRBV10-3 and TRBJ1-2; unclear D gene. The germline V and J ends were trimmed by 2 bases and 4 bases, with 17 bases remaining between them. The CDR3 is 16 amino acids. Germline V gives CDR1 ENHRY, CDR2 SYGVKD. The CDR3 spells CAISEAGAGEFYGYTF. CDR3 nucleotides: TGTGCCATCAGTGAGGCTGGAGCAGGAGAATTCTATGGCTACACCTTC.

The V gene is TRBV5-1, the J gene TRBJ2-1; 9 bases fit TRBD1. The junction had 13 bases not matched to a gene; V was cut back by 2 bases and J by 4 bases. CDR1 is SGHRS, CDR2 YFSETQ, per germline. The CDR3 length is 18 residues. The CDR3 DNA reads as TGCGCCAGCAGCTTACGTCCCGGGACAGGGCCGAGATACAATGAGCAGTTCTTC. This translates into CASSLRPGTGPRYNEQFF.

This chain joins TRBV5-6 and TRBJ2-7; 16 bases match TRBD2. Germline V gives CDR1 SGHDT, CDR2 YYEEEE. V lost 4 bases, J lost 3 bases, and 13 bases stayed unmatched. This CDR3 has 19 amino acids. The CDR3 bases are TGTGCCAGCAGCACAGCGGGGACTAGCGGGAGGGCTCGTCTCTACGAGCAGTACTTC. Amino acids: CASSTAGTSGRARLYEQYF.

The chain is built from TRBV11-2 and TRBJ2-1, with D possibly being TRBD2 (6 bases). The CDR3 contains 18 residues. Trimming took 3 bases from V and 9 from J, leaving 27 bases between them. Germline-derived CDR1 and CDR2 are SGHAT and FQNNGV. The CDR3, as DNA: TGTGCCAGCAGCTTTTTAGTAAGTGCGGGATATGGGCGGGGTGAGCAGTTCTTC. This gives the protein CASSFLVSAGYGRGEQFF.

The V and J genes are TRBV5-1 and TRBJ2-4; TRBD1 matches at 7 bases. This CDR3 spans 16 amino acids. Germline trimming cut 4 bases from V and 6 bases from J; bases unmatched to any gene: 13. Germline CDR1 reads SGHRS; CDR2 reads YFSETQ. CDR3 sequence: CASSELKTGQINIQYF. In DNA form, the CDR3 reads TGCGCCAGCAGCGAACTAAAGACGGGACAGATAAACATTCAGTACTTC.

This rearrangement joins TRBV7-9 to TRBJ2-7; tentatively, D is TRBD1 or TRBD2 (5 bases each). V lost 6 bases and J 13 bases, leaving 22 bases between the germline ends. This CDR3 contains 13 residues. Germline V gives CDR1 SEHNR, CDR2 FQNEAQ (reference sequence). The CDR3 region has the DNA TGTGCCAGCAGTCGAGATACCCGGGGCTTAGGCTACTTC. Protein sequence: CASSRDTRGLGYF.

This rearrangement joins TRBV6-5 to TRBJ2-5; 8 bases fit TRBD1. The CDR3 is 14 amino acids. The V gene end was trimmed by 2 bases and the J gene end by 5 bases; junction bases not matched to a gene: 4. Looked up from germline, CDR1 is MNHEY and CDR2 is SVGAGI. CDR3 DNA: TGTGCCAGCAGTTACCGGGACAGGAGGGAGACCCAGTACTTC. It specifies CASSYRDRRETQYF.

The chain has TRBV18 and TRBJ2-7; TRBD1 is a possible D gene (5 bases). V was trimmed by 6 bases and J by 4 bases, leaving 13 bases between them. The germline gives CDR1 KGHSH, CDR2 LQKENI. This CDR3 spans 13 amino acids. CDR3 loop: CASSMARAYEQYF. The CDR3 DNA sequence: TGTGCCAGCTCCATGGCCAGGGCTTACGAGCAGTACTTC.

The rearrangement uses TRBV11-3 and TRBJ2-3; 9 positions agree with TRBD1. The trim removed 3 bases at V and 6 bases at J, leaving 10 bases unmatched. Germline CDR1 and CDR2: SGHNT and YENEEA. The CDR3 length is 16 residues. The CDR3 here is CASSLVPGQGPDTQYF. The CDR3 bases are TGTGCCAGCAGCTTGGTGCCGGGACAGGGACCCGATACGCAGTATTTT.

The V gene is TRBV7-9, the J gene TRBJ1-2; 7 bases match TRBD1. Per the germline V gene, CDR1 is SEHNR and CDR2 is FQNEAQ (reference sequence). J lost 1 base, V lost 1 base, and 3 bases had no gene match. The CDR3 is made up of 15 amino acids. This CDR3 is CASSLGDSRNYGYTF. The CDR3 DNA reads as TGTGCCAGCAGCTTAGGGGACAGTCGTAACTATGGCTACACCTTC.